Listed below are T cell receptor beta chains from one sample, sequenced in a study of blood T cell repertoires in COVID-19. The assay was immunoSEQ multiplex PCR, and TCRdb's table has in-frame clones only and misses some. The sample lists approximately 100,000 clones; 80% were seen once. Specimen: peripheral blood. These receptors originate from a woman at least 80 years old with active or convalescent COVID-19. Each CDR3 is given with its conserved first and last residue. The D gene is left open where the match is weak. The listing skips clone size in some rows; elsewhere it reads once, few, many or a size class.

J: TRBJ2-6
size: -
V: TRBV28
D: -
DNA: TGTGCCAGCACCTTTTCTGGGGCCAACGTCCTGACTTTC
CDR3: CASTFSGANVLTF

J: TRBJ1-1
size: -
V: TRBV11-2
D: -
DNA: TGTGCCAGCAGCTTCGAGTGGGGAGGTAGCACTGAAGCTTTCTTT
CDR3: CASSFEWGGSTEAFF

J: TRBJ1-6
size: -
V: TRBV28
D: TRBD1
DNA: TGTGCCAGCCTCCTTAGTGGACAGGGGAGAAATTCACCCCTCCACTTT
CDR3: CASLLSGQGRNSPLHF

J: TRBJ2-1
size: -
V: TRBV9
D: TRBD1
DNA: TGTGCCAGCAGCGGGCGACAGGGTAATGAGCAGTTCTTC
CDR3: CASSGRQGNEQFF

J: TRBJ2-5
size: -
V: TRBV4-1
D: -
DNA: TGCGCCAGCAGCCTAATTCAGGGAATGGGGAATGGCCAGTACTTC
CDR3: CASSLIQGMGNGQYF

J: TRBJ2-7
size: few
V: TRBV7-2
D: -
DNA: TGTGCCAGCAGCTTAGCAGCGGAGGGGAGGTACGAGCAGTACTTC
CDR3: CASSLAAEGRYEQYF

J: TRBJ1-1
size: -
V: TRBV6-5
D: -
DNA: TGTGCCAGCAGTTACTCGGGGGGCACTGAAGCTTTCTTT
CDR3: CASSYSGGTEAFF

J: TRBJ1-1
size: -
V: TRBV23-1
D: -
DNA: TGCGCCAGTATCGTGATGGGCAGGGAGGAGACTGAAGCTTTCTTT
CDR3: CASIVMGREETEAFF

J: TRBJ2-7
size: -
V: TRBV2
D: -
DNA: TGTGCCAGCGCTAGAGACAGGTCCACCTCCTACGAGCAGTACTTC
CDR3: CASARDRSTSYEQYF

J: TRBJ1-2
size: once
V: TRBV19
D: TRBD1
DNA: TGTGCCAGTACCCCGACAGGGGAGGAAGCTAACTATGGCTACACCTTC
CDR3: CASTPTGEEANYGYTF

J: TRBJ1-5
size: -
V: TRBV19
D: TRBD1
DNA: TGTGCCAGTAGTATGGGACAGGCAATCAATCAGCCCCAGCATTTT
CDR3: CASSMGQAINQPQHF

J: TRBJ2-7
size: -
V: TRBV7-2
D: -
DNA: TGTGCCAGCAGCTTCCGGGGTACCTACGAGCAGTACTTC
CDR3: CASSFRGTYEQYF